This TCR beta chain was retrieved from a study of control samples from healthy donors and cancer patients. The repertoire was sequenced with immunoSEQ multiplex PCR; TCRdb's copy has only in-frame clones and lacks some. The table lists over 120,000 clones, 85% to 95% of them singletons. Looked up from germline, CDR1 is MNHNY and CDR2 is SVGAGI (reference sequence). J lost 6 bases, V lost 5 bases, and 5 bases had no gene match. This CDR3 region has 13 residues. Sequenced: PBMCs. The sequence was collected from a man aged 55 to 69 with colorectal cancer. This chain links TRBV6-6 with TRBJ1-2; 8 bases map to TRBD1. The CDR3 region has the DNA TGTGCCAGCAGTGACAGGGGATTTAATGGCTACACCTTC. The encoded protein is CASSDRGFNGYTF.